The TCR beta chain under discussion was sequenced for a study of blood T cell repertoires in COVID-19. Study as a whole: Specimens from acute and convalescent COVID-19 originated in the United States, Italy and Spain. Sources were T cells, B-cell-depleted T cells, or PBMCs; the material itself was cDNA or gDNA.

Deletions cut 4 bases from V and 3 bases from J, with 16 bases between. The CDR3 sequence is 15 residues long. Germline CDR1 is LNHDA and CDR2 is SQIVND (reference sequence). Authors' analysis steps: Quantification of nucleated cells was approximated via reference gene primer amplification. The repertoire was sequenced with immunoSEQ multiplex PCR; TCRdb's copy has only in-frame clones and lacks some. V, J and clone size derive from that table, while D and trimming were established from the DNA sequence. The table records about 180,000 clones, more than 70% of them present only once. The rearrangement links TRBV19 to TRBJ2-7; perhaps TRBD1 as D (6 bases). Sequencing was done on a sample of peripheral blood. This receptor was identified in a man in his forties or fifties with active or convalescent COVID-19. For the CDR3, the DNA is TGTGCCAGTAGTACCCGGGACAAGCAGCACTACGAGCAGTACTTC. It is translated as CASSTRDKQHYEQYF.